Below are 25 T cell receptor beta chains sequenced from a single sample in a study of OX40 agonist ivuxolimab in advanced cancers. Library preparation used the immunoSEQ multiplex PCR assay. In its TCRdb copy, this immuneACCESS table keeps in-frame sequences only and misses some clones. Where compared with another copy, unresolved V genes explain less than half of these, and the others have no known cause. The sample table records about 28,000 clones; 81% of these occur just once. The biggest ten clones account for about a third of the sample. Specimen: CD4+ or CD8+ T cells sorted from blood, collected in a trial of the OX40 agonist ivuxolimab. Every receptor here comes from an adult with an advanced solid tumor such as melanoma, head and neck, liver or kidney cancer.

The rearrangement links TRBV30 to TRBJ2-7; D call uncertain. This CDR3 contains 16 residues. Trimming took 0 bases from V and 1 from J, leaving 16 bases between them. Germline CDR1 reads GTSNPN; CDR2 reads SVGIG (reference sequence). The chain's CDR3 is CAWSVPVRVRSYEQYF. In DNA, the CDR3 is TGTGCCTGGAGTGTACCTGTCAGAGTAAGATCCTACGAGCAGTACTTC.

This clone was recorded a few times. The chain joins TRBV2 to TRBJ2-7, with D perhaps TRBD2 (5 bases). CDR3 length: 15 amino acids. Germline CDR1 reads SNHLY; CDR2 reads FYNNEI. V lost 1 base and J lost 3, with 13 bases in between. Written as DNA, the CDR3 is TGTGCCAGCAGTGAAGGGATAGCGTGGGGCTACGAGCAGTACTTC. It is translated as CASSEGIAWGYEQYF.

The rearrangement uses TRBV10-3 and TRBJ2-3, with a possible D match to TRBD2 (6 bases). CDR1 and CDR2 (germline): ENHRY, SYGVKD. CDR3 length: 16 amino acids. Trimming took 8 bases from V and 0 from J, leaving 18 bases between them. CDR3 sequence (DNA): TGTGCCATCGGAGCTGGCCCCGGGGGAAGCACAGATACGCAGTATTTT. Its translation is CAIGAGPGGSTDTQYF.

This clone was found a few times. The chain carries TRBV4-1 and TRBJ2-5; D ambiguous. V was shortened by 0 bases and J by 5 bases, with 13 bases between the two germline ends. This CDR3 is 15 amino acids long. CDR1 MGHRA and CDR2 YSYEKL come from the germline V gene. CDR3 DNA sequence: TGCGCCAGCAGCCAAGATCCCGGGCCTGGGGAGACCCAGTACTTC. It is translated as CASSQDPGPGETQYF.

CDR3 DNA: TGTGCCAGCAGCCCGTTTGCCTACTCCTACGAGCAGTACTTC. This gives the protein CASSPFAYSYEQYF. This rearrangement joins TRBV28 to TRBJ2-7, with D uncertain. The CDR3 is made up of 14 amino acids. Looked up from germline, CDR1 is MDHEN and CDR2 is SYDVKM. The ends were cut back, 6 bases at V and 0 bases at J, with 12 bases in the middle.

J is TRBJ1-1 and V is TRBV28; tentative D call: TRBD1 (5 bases). CDR1 and CDR2 (germline): MDHEN, SYDVKM. The CDR3 runs 15 residues. V lost 3 bases to trimming and J lost 4 bases, with 15 bases between them. The CDR3 loop is CASSFFGTVGTEAFF. CDR3 bases: TGTGCCAGCAGTTTCTTCGGGACGGTGGGCACTGAAGCTTTCTTT.

The chain recombines TRBV7-9 with TRBJ2-1; 7 nucleotides line up with TRBD2. Trimming cost V 7 bases and J 3 bases; bases outside gene matches: 6. This CDR3 region has 14 residues. Germline V gene lookup returns CDR1 SEHNR and CDR2 FQNEAQ (reference sequence). CDR3 sequence reads: CASTPGLYYNEQFF. The DNA for the CDR3 is TGTGCCAGCACCCCGGGACTATACTACAATGAGCAGTTCTTC.

The genes are TRBV4-1 and TRBJ1-5; D gene uncertain. The CDR3 contains 16 residues. CDR1 MGHRA and CDR2 YSYEKL come from the germline V gene. V dropped 1 base and J dropped 3 bases, with 13 bases sitting between them. The CDR3 loop reads CASSQVEGLFNQPQHF. The CDR3, as DNA: TGCGCCAGCAGCCAAGTAGAGGGTCTGTTCAATCAGCCCCAGCATTTT.

This clone was detected only a few times. The chain joins TRBV2 to TRBJ1-1; possibly TRBD1 for D (5 bases). The CDR3 is 12 residues long. Germline lookup yields CDR1 SNHLY and CDR2 FYNNEI. V was pared by 9 bases and J by 5 bases, with 13 bases between. CDR3 loop: CASMTPGTEAFF. CDR3 bases: TGTGCCAGTATGACTCCAGGGACTGAAGCTTTCTTT. The full variable domain, rest sourced from reference TRBV2 and TRBJ1-1, is EPEVTQTPSHQVTQMGQEVILRCVPISNHLYFYWYRQILGQKVEFLVSFYNNEISEKSEIFDDQFSVERPDGSNFTLKIRSTKLEDSAMYFCASMTPGTEAFFGQGTRLTVV.

V usage is TRBV7-6 and J usage is TRBJ2-1, with a possible D match to TRBD2 (6 bases). Germline CDR1 and CDR2: SGHVS and FNYEAQ. Trimming took off 5 bases at V and 11 bases at J, with 13 bases between the two ends. CDR3 size: 12 residues. CDR3 in DNA: TGTGCCAGCAGCCCCGCGGGAAACAAGCAGTTCTTC. The encoded protein is CASSPAGNKQFF.

The chain links TRBV4-1 to TRBJ2-7, with D unclear. CDR1 MGHRA and CDR2 YSYEKL come from the germline V gene. The length of the CDR3 is 14 residues. Trimming shortened V by 1 base and J by 3 bases, and 10 bases separated the two germline ends. The CDR3 region has the DNA TGCGCCAGCAGCCAAGGGGTCATCGACTACGAGCAGTACTTC. Translation: CASSQGVIDYEQYF.

The chain has TRBV9 and TRBJ2-7; 7 nucleotides align to TRBD1. The V gene end was trimmed by 4 bases and the J gene end by 0 bases; junction bases not matched to a gene: 10. Germline CDR1 is SGDLS and CDR2 is YYNGEE. CDR3 length equals 16 residues. The CDR3 reads CASSPDPGTDSYEQYF. The DNA of the CDR3 is TGTGCCAGCAGCCCAGATCCCGGGACAGACTCCTACGAGCAGTACTTC.

The J gene is TRBJ1-1, the V gene TRBV9; tentatively, D is TRBD1 (6 bases). The ends were cut back, 1 base at V and 2 bases at J, with 15 bases in the middle. The CDR3 consists of 16 residues. CDR1 and CDR2 (germline): SGDLS, YYNGEE. CDR3 bases: TGTGCCAGCAGCGTACACAGGGAAGGCGGCAACACTGAAGCTTTCTTT. Translation gives CASSVHREGGNTEAFF.

The chain links TRBV7-6 to TRBJ2-1; tentative D call: TRBD2 (7 bases). V lost 3 bases to trimming and J lost 8 bases, with 14 bases between them. This CDR3 comprises 14 residues. Germline CDR1 SGHVS, CDR2 FNYEAQ. The CDR3 sequence is CASSFPGAGDEQFF. CDR3 DNA: TGTGCCAGCAGCTTCCCAGGGGCGGGGGATGAGCAGTTCTTC.

This clone occurred once. J is TRBJ1-2 and V is TRBV13; D gene ambiguous. V lost 3 bases to trimming and J lost 8 bases, with 13 bases between them. The germline V gene encodes CDR1 PRHDT and CDR2 FYEKMQ (reference sequence). The CDR3 is made up of 13 amino acids. The CDR3 is CASSLRGVSGYTF. DNA for the CDR3: TGTGCCAGCAGCTTGCGAGGAGTCTCGGGCTACACCTTC. The full variable domain, rest sourced from reference TRBV13 and TRBJ1-2, is AAGVIQSPRHLIKEKRETATLKCYPIPRHDTVYWYQQGPGQDPQFLISFYEKMQSDKGSIPDRFSAQQFSDYHSELNMSSLELGDSALYFCASSLRGVSGYTFGSGTRLTVV.

The J gene is TRBJ2-7, the V gene TRBV5-1; weak D call: TRBD1 (5 bases). Germline-derived CDR1 and CDR2 are SGHRS and YFSETQ. The V end was cut by 1 base, the J end by 0 bases, with 11 bases between. The CDR3 has 15 amino acids. The CDR3 coding sequence is TGCGCCAGCAGCTTGCGACAGCCCAGCTCCTACGAGCAGTACTTC. It is translated as CASSLRQPSSYEQYF.

Concerning this clone itself: At one end, the junction sequence differs from germline, possibly due to a read error. The rearrangement uses TRBV5-1 and TRBJ2-7; 8 nucleotides line up with TRBD1. The germline V gene encodes CDR1 SGHRS and CDR2 YFSETQ. The CDR3 length is 15 residues. In DNA form, the CDR3 reads TGCGCCAGCAGCCCCGGGACAGGATTAACCTACGAGCAGCACTTC. Translation gives CASSPGTGLTYEQHF.

The V call is TRBV2, the J call TRBJ1-1; the D is unclear. Trimming left V 1 base short and J 4 bases short, with 1 base between. In germline, CDR1 is SNHLY, CDR2 FYNNEI. The CDR3 has 11 residues. The CDR3 coding sequence is TGTGCCAGCAGTGAAGTCACTGAAGCTTTCTTT. Its translation: CASSEVTEAFF.

This clone was picked up a small number of times. The V gene is TRBV5-1, the J gene TRBJ2-7; D might be TRBD2 (7 bases). This CDR3 is built from 16 residues. Between the trimmed V and J ends, which lost 3 bases and 2 bases, there was a span of 18 bases. CDR1 is SGHRS and CDR2 is YFSETQ in the germline V gene. CDR3 nucleotide sequence: TGCGCCAGCAGCTACACGGGGGGCAGGGAGACCTACGAGCAGTACTTC. Amino acid sequence: CASSYTGGRETYEQYF.

A few counts support this clone. This rearrangement joins TRBV11-3 to TRBJ2-1; D is ambiguous. This CDR3 has 13 residues. Germline V gives CDR1 SGHNT, CDR2 YENEEA. V gave up 3 bases and J gave up 0 bases, with 3 bases separating them. This chain's CDR3 is CASSFGSYNEQFF. For the CDR3, the DNA is TGTGCCAGCAGCTTTGGCTCCTACAATGAGCAGTTCTTC.

This chain uses TRBV4-1 with TRBJ2-7, with TRBD2 identical over 11 bases. In germline, CDR1 is MGHRA, CDR2 YSYEKL. With V trimmed by 4 bases and J by 2 bases, 10 bases remained unmatched. The CDR3 length is 17 residues. CDR3 in amino acids: CASSPVPLAGGPYEQYF. In DNA form, the CDR3 reads TGCGCCAGCAGCCCTGTCCCCTTAGCGGGAGGGCCCTACGAGCAGTACTTC.

Written as DNA, the CDR3 is TGTGCCAGCAGCTCGACAGCGGGAGCGGACAAAAACATTCAGTACTTC. It is translated as CASSSTAGADKNIQYF. The gene calls are TRBV7-9 and TRBJ2-4, with 8 bases matching TRBD2. The CDR3 covers 16 residues. Germline V gives CDR1 SEHNR, CDR2 FQNEAQ (reference sequence). V trimming: 4 bases; J trimming: 3 bases; junction bases outside the gene matches: 8.

This clone appeared once. The chain is built from TRBV28 and TRBJ2-5; the match to TRBD2 covers 8 bases. CDR1 MDHEN and CDR2 SYDVKM come from the germline V gene. This CDR3 has 15 amino acids. V lost 3 bases to trimming and J lost 5 bases; unmatched junction nucleotides: 8. CDR3 coding DNA: TGTGCCAGCAGTTTCCCAACGGGGGGGTGGGAGACCCAGTACTTC. Protein: CASSFPTGGWETQYF.

In its sample, this clone ranks as medium-sized. This chain's CDR3 is CASSQAPGVGNTIYF. The CDR3 bases are TGTGCCAGCAGTCAGGCCCCAGGGGTCGGAAACACCATATATTTT. V and J are TRBV5-4 and TRBJ1-3; perhaps TRBD1 as D (6 bases). CDR3 length equals 15 residues. V was cut by 5 bases and J by 4 bases, with 16 bases left in between. In germline, CDR1 is SGHNT, CDR2 YYREEE (reference sequence). Together with reference TRBV5-4 and TRBJ1-3, the CDR3 gives the full variable domain: ETGVTQSPTHLIKTRGQQVTLRCSSQSGHNTVSWYQQALGQGPQFIFQYYREEENGRGNFPPRFSGLQFPNYSSELNVNALELDDSALYLCASSQAPGVGNTIYFGEGSWLTVV.

This chain links TRBV9 with TRBJ2-2; D possibly matches TRBD1 or TRBD2 (6 bases each). The V gene's germline CDR1 is SGDLS and CDR2 YYNGEE. The CDR3 is 16 amino acids. Trimming pared 3 bases from V and 1 base from J, leaving 13 bases between. The CDR3 DNA sequence: TGTGCCAGCAGCGACATCGGGGGCCAGAACACCGGGGAGCTGTTTTTT. Its translation: CASSDIGGQNTGELFF.